Below are 18 T cell receptor beta chains sequenced from a single sample in a study of stem cell transplantation in POMP-related autoinflammatory disease. TCRdb keeps only in-frame clones here, not all; method: immunoSEQ multiplex PCR. The sample holds approximately 23,000 clones, 82% seen once. The sample consisted of CD4+ T cells from PBMCs, taken before stem cell transplantation. The receptors shown here come from a human donor with POMP-related autoinflammation and immune dysregulation (PRAID).

J is TRBJ1-2 and V is TRBV29-1, with 8 bases that match TRBD1. V lost 6 bases and J lost 8; bases outside the gene matches: 5. This CDR3 spans 11 amino acids. Per germline, CDR1 SQVTM and CDR2 ANQGSEA. CDR3 DNA sequence: TGCAGCGTCTTGGACAGGGCGGGCTACACCTTC. Translating it yields CSVLDRAGYTF.

This rearrangement joins TRBV6-5 to TRBJ2-5; no definite D call. CDR3 length equals 14 residues. Germline assignment: CDR1 MNHEY and CDR2 SVGAGI. Trimming took 6 bases from V and 3 from J, leaving 14 bases between them. CDR3 in amino acids: CASRRGRLKETQYF. The DNA for the CDR3 is TGTGCCAGCAGACGCGGACGGTTAAAAGAGACCCAGTACTTC.

This clone was seen only once. The V and J genes are TRBV30 and TRBJ2-7; a possible D gene is TRBD1 (5 bases). The CDR3 sequence is 13 residues long. Deletions cut 2 bases from V and 6 bases from J, with 14 bases between. Germline V gene sequence: CDR1 GTSNPN, CDR2 SVGIG (reference sequence). Here the CDR3 DNA reads TGTGCCTGGAGTAGCAGGACAAACGGCGAGCAGTACTTC. This translates into CAWSSRTNGEQYF.

Here the CDR3 reads CASSEGTTYNEQFF. The CDR3 DNA is TGCGCCAGCAGTGAGGGGACTACATACAATGAGCAGTTCTTC. The chain recombines TRBV10-1 with TRBJ2-1; 7 nucleotides agree with TRBD2. The CDR3 loop spans 14 amino acids. Germline trimming cut 2 bases from V and 4 bases from J; bases unmatched to any gene: 2. Germline V gene lookup returns CDR1 WNHNN and CDR2 SYGVQD (reference sequence).

The rearrangement joins TRBV5-1 to TRBJ2-2; D not resolved. This CDR3 is 14 amino acids long. Per the germline V gene, CDR1 is SGHRS and CDR2 is YFSETQ. Trimming cost V 0 bases and J 1 base, with 4 bases left between them. Written as DNA, the CDR3 is TGCGCCAGCAGCTTGGGACGGAACACCGGGGAGCTGTTTTTT. It is translated as CASSLGRNTGELFF.

The chain has TRBV5-1 and TRBJ1-2; possible D gene TRBD1, 5 bases. This CDR3 is 13 amino acids long. Trimming pared 2 bases from V and 8 bases from J, leaving 13 bases between. In germline, CDR1 is SGHRS, CDR2 YFSETQ. In DNA form, the CDR3 reads TGCGCCAGCAGCTTTGTCTGGGGGAACGGCTACACCTTC. Translating gives CASSFVWGNGYTF.

V is TRBV5-1 and J is TRBJ2-5, with 10 bases identical to TRBD2. Germline V gives CDR1 SGHRS, CDR2 YFSETQ. The CDR3 consists of 14 residues. V gave up 2 bases and J gave up 5 bases; unmatched junction bases: 3. CDR3 loop: CASSFPSGSETQYF. The CDR3 nucleotides are TGCGCCAGCAGCTTTCCTAGCGGGAGCGAGACCCAGTACTTC.

The rearrangement links TRBV5-1 to TRBJ2-5; the match to TRBD2 covers 7 bases. Trimming at V came to 5 bases and at J to 4 bases, leaving 5 bases not matched to a gene. This CDR3 region has 13 residues. The germline CDR1 and CDR2 sequences are SGHRS and YFSETQ. The CDR3 nucleotides read TGCGCCAGCAGAGGCGGGGGTCGAGAGACCCAGTACTTC. This codes for CASRGGGRETQYF.

The chain uses TRBV10-3 and TRBJ2-1; 10 bases line up with TRBD2. Germline V CDR1 and CDR2: ENHRY, SYGVKD. V gave up 4 bases and J gave up 5 bases; unmatched junction bases: 5. The CDR3 runs to 15 residues. CDR3 coding DNA: TGTGCCATCAGTGGGACTAGCGGAGCCAACAATGAGCAGTTCTTC. Protein product: CAISGTSGANNEQFF.

This clone was seen just once. V and J are TRBV11-2 and TRBJ2-7; D remains ambiguous. The CDR3 runs to 14 residues. V dropped 6 bases and J dropped 2 bases, with 14 bases sitting between them. Germline CDR1 and CDR2: SGHAT and FQNNGV. The CDR3 coding sequence is TGTGCCAGCAGATTCTCCGGCAGTCCCTACGAGCAGTACTTC. Amino acid sequence: CASRFSGSPYEQYF.

V usage is TRBV27 and J usage is TRBJ1-6; TRBD1 is a possible D gene (6 bases). The CDR3 contains 15 residues. The ends were cut back, 6 bases at V and 11 bases at J, with 20 bases in the middle. CDR1 and CDR2 (germline): MNHEY, SMNVEV (reference sequence). CDR3 sequence: CASSDQPTGNTPLHF. DNA for the CDR3: TGTGCCAGCAGCGACCAACCAACAGGGAATACACCCCTCCACTTT.

This chain uses TRBV19 with TRBJ1-1; 8 nucleotides line up with TRBD1. V lost 4 bases to trimming and J lost 6 bases; unmatched junction nucleotides: 7. The CDR3 consists of 14 residues. Germline V gives CDR1 LNHDA, CDR2 SQIVND (reference sequence). The CDR3 loop is CASSSWTGTAEAFF. The CDR3 DNA sequence: TGTGCCAGTAGTAGTTGGACAGGGACCGCTGAAGCTTTCTTT.

CDR3 residues: CASSPYREETQYF. CDR3 DNA sequence: TGTGCCAGCAGCCCATACAGGGAAGAGACCCAGTACTTC. This chain links TRBV7-3 with TRBJ2-5; D might be TRBD1 (6 bases). Trimming shortened V by 5 bases and J by 3 bases, and 10 bases separated the two germline ends. Per the germline V gene, CDR1 is SGHTA and CDR2 is FQGTGA. CDR3 length: 13 amino acids.

The chain carries TRBV18 and TRBJ2-5; D uncertain. Trimming pared 4 bases from V and 1 base from J, leaving 4 bases between. Germline V CDR1 and CDR2: KGHSH, LQKENI. CDR3 size: 12 residues. The DNA of the CDR3 is TGTGCCAGCTCACAATTCCAAGAGACCCAGTACTTC. Residues: CASSQFQETQYF.

The sample holds one count of this clone. This chain uses TRBV6-4 with TRBJ2-3; 11 positions match TRBD2. The junction had 4 bases not matched to a gene; V was cut back by 7 bases and J by 1 base. Germline V gives CDR1 MRHNA, CDR2 SNTAGT. The CDR3 has 15 residues. The CDR3 DNA reads as TGTGCCAGCAACCAACTAGCGGGAGGCACAGATACGCAGTATTTT. Its protein is CASNQLAGGTDTQYF.

The chain combines TRBV19 with TRBJ1-2; TRBD1 matches 11 bases. Germline V lookup: CDR1 LNHDA, CDR2 SQIVND (reference sequence). The CDR3 contains 15 residues. The V and J ends lost 7 bases and 6 bases, in that order; junction bases with no gene match: 10. CDR3 sequence reads: CASTIRGTGGDGYTF. The CDR3, as DNA: TGTGCCAGTACTATCCGCGGGACAGGGGGTGATGGCTACACCTTC. The full variable domain, its missing parts supplied by reference TRBV19 and TRBJ1-2, is DGGITQSPKYLFRKEGQNVTLSCEQNLNHDAMYWYRQDPGQGLRLIYYSQIVNDFQKGDIAEGYSVSREKKESFPLTVTSAQKNPTAFYLCASTIRGTGGDGYTFGSGTRLTVV.

This chain joins TRBV5-1 and TRBJ2-3; D is perhaps TRBD2 (5 bases). Trimming stripped 0 bases from V and 5 bases from J, with 16 bases between. CDR3 size: 16 residues. CDR1 and CDR2 (germline): SGHRS, YFSETQ. The CDR3 sequence: CASSLALSVDGDTQYF. The CDR3 DNA reads as TGCGCCAGCAGCTTGGCCCTTAGCGTTGACGGAGATACGCAGTATTTT.

This chain links TRBV5-1 with TRBJ1-4; no definite D call. V gave up 6 bases and J gave up 2 bases, with 23 bases separating them. Germline V gene sequence: CDR1 SGHRS, CDR2 YFSETQ. The length of the CDR3 is 18 residues. This CDR3 is CASTPRRRRLHTNEKLFF. CDR3 coding DNA: TGCGCCAGCACCCCTAGAAGGAGACGGCTTCATACTAATGAAAAACTGTTTTTT. Combining the CDR3 with reference TRBV5-1 and TRBJ1-4 gives the whole variable domain KAGVTQTPRYLIKTRGQQVTLSCSPISGHRSVSWYQQTPGQGLQFLFEYFSETQRNKGNFPGRFSGRQFSNSRSEMNVSTLELGDSALYLCASTPRRRRLHTNEKLFFGSGTQLSVL.